This T cell receptor beta chain emerged from a study of tumor-infiltrating lymphocytes in primary liver carcinoma. At the level of the study: Cases comprised patients with primary liver carcinoma who received surgical resection. The patient population consisted of men and women between 30 and 69 years of age.

Concerning this clonotype: Antigen: not known. At one end the junction does not follow the germline gene, possibly because of a read error.

In germline, CDR1 is LGHNT, CDR2 FRNRAP. The CDR3 runs 14 residues. Findings and limits, study-wide: Overlap between tumor regions exceeded overlap of tumor with adjacent tissue or blood. Tumor samples exhibited a significantly greater top-250-clone fraction than blood samples (p = 0.039).

Unsorted whole blood supplied the blood RNA, and germline DNA was isolated too. The researchers produced TCR beta cDNA from around 0.5 ug total RNA with a constant-region primer. Slightly modified ARM-PCR served as the procedure for the TCR beta libraries. These libraries came from three rounds of nested multiplex PCR. Primers for the first two PCR rounds were TRBV1-TRBV30 forward primers and a C-beta reverse primer (around 10 cycles per round). TCRdb re-called the multiplex PCR reads with MiXCR, one entry per CDR3 protein. The sample yields fewer than 400,000 distinct CDR3 sequences, nearly 60% seen once.

This TCR derives from a woman in her 30s with primary liver carcinoma and hepatitis B virus infection. The sample comprised peripheral blood. V and J are TRBV12-5 and TRBJ2-1, with 9 positions matching TRBD2. In DNA form, the CDR3 reads TGTGCTAGTGGACCGGGGGCGGGAGGGAATGAGCAGTCCTTC. Its protein product is CASGPGAGGNEQSF.